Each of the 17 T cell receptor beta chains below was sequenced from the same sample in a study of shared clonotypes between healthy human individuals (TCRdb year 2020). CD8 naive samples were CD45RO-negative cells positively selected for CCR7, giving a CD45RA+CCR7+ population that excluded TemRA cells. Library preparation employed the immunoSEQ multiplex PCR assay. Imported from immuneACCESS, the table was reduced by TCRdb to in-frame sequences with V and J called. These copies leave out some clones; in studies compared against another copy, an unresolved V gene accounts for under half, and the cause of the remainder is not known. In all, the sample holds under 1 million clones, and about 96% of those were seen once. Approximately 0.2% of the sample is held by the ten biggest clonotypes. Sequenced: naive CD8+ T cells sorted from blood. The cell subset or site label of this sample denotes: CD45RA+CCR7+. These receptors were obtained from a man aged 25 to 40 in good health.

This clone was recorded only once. The CDR3: CASSQQRDTSYEQYF. The CDR3 DNA follows: TGCGCCAGCAGCCAACAGAGGGACACCTCCTACGAGCAGTACTTC. This chain joins TRBV4-3 and TRBJ2-7, with D maybe TRBD1 (6 bases). Germline V lookup: CDR1 LGHNA, CDR2 YSLEER. The V end was cut by 2 bases, the J end by 0 bases, with 11 bases between. The CDR3 covers 15 residues.

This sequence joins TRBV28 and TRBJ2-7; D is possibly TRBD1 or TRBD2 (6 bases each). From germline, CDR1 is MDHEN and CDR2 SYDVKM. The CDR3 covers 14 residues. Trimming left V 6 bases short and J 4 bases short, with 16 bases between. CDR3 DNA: TGTGCCAGCAGCCTTACGGGGGCGGTATACGAGCAGTACTTC. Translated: CASSLTGAVYEQYF.

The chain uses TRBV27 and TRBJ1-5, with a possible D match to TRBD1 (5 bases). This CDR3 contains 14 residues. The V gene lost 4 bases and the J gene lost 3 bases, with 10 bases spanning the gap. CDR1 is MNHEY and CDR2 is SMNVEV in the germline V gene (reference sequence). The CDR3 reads CASSSPGHNQPQHF. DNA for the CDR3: TGTGCCAGCAGTTCCCCGGGGCACAATCAGCCCCAGCATTTT.

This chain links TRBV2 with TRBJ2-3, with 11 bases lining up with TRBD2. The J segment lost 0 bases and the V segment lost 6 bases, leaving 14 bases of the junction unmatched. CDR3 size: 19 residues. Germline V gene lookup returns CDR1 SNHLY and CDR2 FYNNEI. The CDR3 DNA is TGTGCCAGCAGGAACCTAAACTTACGGACTAGCGGGAGCACAGATACGCAGTATTTT. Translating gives CASRNLNLRTSGSTDTQYF.

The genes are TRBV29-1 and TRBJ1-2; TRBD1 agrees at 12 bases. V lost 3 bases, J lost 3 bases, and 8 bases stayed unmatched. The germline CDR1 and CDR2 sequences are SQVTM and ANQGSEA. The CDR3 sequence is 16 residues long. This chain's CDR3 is CSVEWDRGLGDYGYTF. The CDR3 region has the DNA TGCAGCGTTGAGTGGGACAGGGGGCTAGGTGACTATGGCTACACCTTC. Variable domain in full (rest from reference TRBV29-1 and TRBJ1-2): SAVISQKPSRDICQRGTSLTIQCQVDSQVTMMFWYRQQPGQSLTLIATANQGSEATYESGFVIDKFPISRPNLTFSTLTVSNMSPEDSSIYLCSVEWDRGLGDYGYTFGSGTRLTVV.

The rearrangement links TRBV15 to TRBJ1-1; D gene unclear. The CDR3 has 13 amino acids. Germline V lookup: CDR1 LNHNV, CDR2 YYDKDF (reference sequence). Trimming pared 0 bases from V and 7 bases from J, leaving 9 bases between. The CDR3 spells CATSRESRSEAFF. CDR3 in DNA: TGTGCCACCAGCAGAGAGTCCCGAAGTGAAGCTTTCTTT.

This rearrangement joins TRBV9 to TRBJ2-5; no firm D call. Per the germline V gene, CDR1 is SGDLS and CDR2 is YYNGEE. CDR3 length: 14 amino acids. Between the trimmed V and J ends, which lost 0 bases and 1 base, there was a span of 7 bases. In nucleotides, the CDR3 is TGTGCCAGCAGCGTAGAACAGTTCCAAGAGACCCAGTACTTC. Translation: CASSVEQFQETQYF.

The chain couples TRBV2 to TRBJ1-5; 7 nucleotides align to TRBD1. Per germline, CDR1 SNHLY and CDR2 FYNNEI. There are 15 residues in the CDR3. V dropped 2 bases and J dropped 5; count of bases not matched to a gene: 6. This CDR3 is CASSETGEFYQPQHF. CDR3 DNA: TGTGCCAGCAGTGAAACAGGGGAATTTTATCAGCCCCAGCATTTT.

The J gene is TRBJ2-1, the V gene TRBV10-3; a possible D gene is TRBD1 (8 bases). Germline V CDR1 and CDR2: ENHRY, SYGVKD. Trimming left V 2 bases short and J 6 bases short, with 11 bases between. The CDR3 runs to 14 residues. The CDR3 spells CAISENRGGNEQFF. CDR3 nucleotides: TGTGCCATCAGTGAGAACAGGGGGGGCAATGAGCAGTTCTTC.

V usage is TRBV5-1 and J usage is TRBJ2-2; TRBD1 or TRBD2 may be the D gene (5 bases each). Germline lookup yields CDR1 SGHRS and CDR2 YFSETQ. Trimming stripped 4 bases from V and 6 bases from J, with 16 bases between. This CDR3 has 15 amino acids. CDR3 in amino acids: CASSPGRVGAGELFF. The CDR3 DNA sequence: TGCGCCAGCAGCCCCGGCAGGGTGGGGGCCGGGGAGCTGTTTTTT.

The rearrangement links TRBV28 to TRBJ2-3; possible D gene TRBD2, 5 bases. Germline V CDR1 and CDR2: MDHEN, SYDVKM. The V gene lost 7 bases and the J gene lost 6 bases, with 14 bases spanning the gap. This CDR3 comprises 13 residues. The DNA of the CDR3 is TGTGCCAGCAAACTGTACGAGGGCGATACGCAGTATTTT. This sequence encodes CASKLYEGDTQYF. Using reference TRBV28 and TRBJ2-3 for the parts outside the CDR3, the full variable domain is DVKVTQSSRYLVKRTGEKVFLECVQDMDHENMFWYRQDPGLGLRLIYFSYDVKMKEKGDIPEGYSVSREKKERFSLILESASTNQTSMYLCASKLYEGDTQYFGPGTRLTVL.

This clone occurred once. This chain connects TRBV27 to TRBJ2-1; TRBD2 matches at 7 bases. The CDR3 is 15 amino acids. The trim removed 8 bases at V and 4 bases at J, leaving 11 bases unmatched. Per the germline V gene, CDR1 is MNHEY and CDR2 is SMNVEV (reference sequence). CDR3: CASGQGGALYNEQFF. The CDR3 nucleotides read TGTGCCAGCGGCCAGGGAGGGGCCCTATACAATGAGCAGTTCTTC.

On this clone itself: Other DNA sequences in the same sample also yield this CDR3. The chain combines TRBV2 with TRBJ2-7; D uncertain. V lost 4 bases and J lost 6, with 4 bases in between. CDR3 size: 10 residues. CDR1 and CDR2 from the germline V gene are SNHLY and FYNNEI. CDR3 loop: CASSGFEQYF. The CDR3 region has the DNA TGTGCCAGCAGTGGATTCGAGCAGTACTTC.

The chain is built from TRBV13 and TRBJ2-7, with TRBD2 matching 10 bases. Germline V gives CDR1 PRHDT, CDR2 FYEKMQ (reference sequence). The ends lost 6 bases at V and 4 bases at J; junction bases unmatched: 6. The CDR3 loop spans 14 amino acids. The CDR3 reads CASSPSGRSYEQYF. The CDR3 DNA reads TGTGCCAGCAGTCCTAGCGGGAGATCGTACGAGCAGTACTTC.

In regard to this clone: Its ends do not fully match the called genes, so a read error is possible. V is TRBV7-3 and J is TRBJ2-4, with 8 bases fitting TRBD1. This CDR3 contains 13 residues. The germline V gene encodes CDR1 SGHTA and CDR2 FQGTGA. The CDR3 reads CASSITGQDIQYF. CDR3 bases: TGTGCCAGCAGCATAACGGGACAGGACATTCAGTACTTC. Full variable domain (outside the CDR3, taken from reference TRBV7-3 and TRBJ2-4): GAGVSQTPSNKVTEKGKYVELRCDPISGHTALYWYRQSLGQGPEFLIYFQGTGAADDSGLPNDRFFAVRPEGSVSTLKIQRTERGDSAVYLCASSITGQDIQYFGAGTRLSVL.

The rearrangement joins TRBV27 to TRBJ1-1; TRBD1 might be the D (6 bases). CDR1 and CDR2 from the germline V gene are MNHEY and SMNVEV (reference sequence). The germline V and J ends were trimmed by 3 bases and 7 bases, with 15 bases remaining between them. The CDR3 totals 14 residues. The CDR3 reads CASSFRRGTGEAFF. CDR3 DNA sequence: TGTGCCAGCAGTTTTAGGAGGGGGACGGGTGAAGCTTTCTTT.

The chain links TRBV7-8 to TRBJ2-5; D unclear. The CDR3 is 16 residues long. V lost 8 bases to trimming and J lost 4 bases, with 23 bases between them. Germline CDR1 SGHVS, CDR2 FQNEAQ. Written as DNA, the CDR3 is TGTGCCAGCGGGTCCTACGTTCCCAGCCGCCTAGAGACCCAGTACTTC. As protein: CASGSYVPSRLETQYF. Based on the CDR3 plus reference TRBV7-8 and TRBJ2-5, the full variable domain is GAGVSQSPRYKVAKRGQDVALRCDPISGHVSLFWYQQALGQGPEFLTYFQNEAQLDKSGLPSDRFFAERPEGSVSTLKIQRTQQEDSAVYLCASGSYVPSRLETQYFGPGTRLLVL.